A single sample is the source of the 14 T cell receptor beta chains below, sequenced in a study of blood T cell repertoires in COVID-19. The protocol was immunoSEQ multiplex PCR, while the TCRdb copy is restricted to in-frame clones and leaves out a portion. The sample records around 140,000 clones, more than 70% being singletons. The sequenced material came from peripheral blood. These TCRs come from a human donor in a cohort sampled during active COVID-19.

The gene calls are TRBV29-1 and TRBJ2-1, with 7 bases fitting TRBD1. This CDR3 is 13 amino acids long. V lost 4 bases, J lost 4 bases, and 4 bases stayed unmatched. Germline V gives CDR1 SQVTM, CDR2 ANQGSEA. The CDR3 sequence is CSVVPGGYNEQFF. CDR3 sequence (DNA): TGCAGCGTTGTTCCAGGGGGATACAATGAGCAGTTCTTC.

V and J are TRBV3-1 (or the pseudogene TRBV3-2) and TRBJ2-1, with D uncertain. The CDR3 totals 13 residues. Deletions cut 1 base from V and 6 bases from J, with 7 bases between. Germline assignment: CDR1 LGHDT and CDR2 YNNKEL (reference sequence). CDR3 residues: CASSQGRRNEQFF. CDR3 coding DNA: TGTGCCAGCAGCCAAGGGCGGCGCAATGAGCAGTTCTTC.

The genes are TRBV5-6 and TRBJ1-1; no firm D call. The CDR3 is 12 amino acids. V lost 2 bases to trimming and J lost 7 bases, with 9 bases between them. Germline values: CDR1 SGHDT, CDR2 YYEEEE. In nucleotides, the CDR3 is TGTGCCAGCAGCTTTAAATCCGGTGAAGCTTTCTTT. This encodes CASSFKSGEAFF.

The DNA for the CDR3 is TGTGCCAGCAGCTTGGACGGGAGCCGCCATCAGCCCCAGCATTTT. Translation gives CASSLDGSRHQPQHF. The V call is TRBV5-8, the J call TRBJ1-5; the D is unclear. Between the trimmed V and J ends, which lost 0 bases and 5 bases, there was a span of 12 bases. Germline CDR1 SGHTS, CDR2 YDEGEE. CDR3 length: 15 amino acids.

This chain connects TRBV4-2 to TRBJ2-3, with a possible D match to TRBD2 (5 bases). In germline, CDR1 is LGHNA, CDR2 YNFKEQ. Trimming cost V 1 base and J 0 bases, with 11 bases left between them. The CDR3 length is 16 residues. This chain's CDR3 is CASSQGRGASTDTQYF. CDR3 in DNA: TGTGCCAGCAGCCAAGGCCGGGGAGCTAGCACAGATACGCAGTATTTT.

This sequence joins TRBV9 and TRBJ2-1; 10 nucleotides match TRBD2. This CDR3 is built from 18 residues. The germline V gene has CDR1 SGDLS and CDR2 YYNGEE. The V segment lost 4 bases and the J segment 1 base; nucleotides outside the gene matches: 11. CDR3 DNA sequence: TGTGCCAGCAGCCCCCATCCGGCTAGCGGGGGTTCCTACAATGAGCAGTTCTTC. It codes for CASSPHPASGGSYNEQFF.

CDR3 in DNA: TGTGCCAGTACCGTCGACAGGGCTGATGGCTACACCTTC. This translates into CASTVDRADGYTF. V usage is TRBV19 and J usage is TRBJ1-2; 7 nucleotides match TRBD1. V was clipped by 7 bases and J by 6 bases; unmatched bases: 8. The CDR3 spans 13 residues. Germline CDR1 reads LNHDA; CDR2 reads SQIVND (reference sequence).

This clone occurred once. The chain is built from TRBV5-6 and TRBJ1-2, with 12 bases aligning to TRBD1. V was clipped by 1 base and J by 4 bases; unmatched bases: 5. Germline V gene sequence: CDR1 SGHDT, CDR2 YYEEEE. The CDR3 has 16 residues. For the CDR3, the DNA is TGTGCCAGCAGCTTGCGTCCGGGACAGGGGGCCTATGGCTACACCTTC. Its translation: CASSLRPGQGAYGYTF.

This rearrangement joins TRBV5-1 to TRBJ2-7; the match to TRBD1 covers 7 bases. The CDR3 runs 14 residues. The trim removed 4 bases at V and 6 bases at J, leaving 10 bases unmatched. Looked up from germline, CDR1 is SGHRS and CDR2 is YFSETQ. The CDR3 spells CASSPNRQGREQYF. The CDR3 region has the DNA TGCGCCAGCAGCCCCAACCGACAGGGACGCGAGCAGTACTTC.

The chain links TRBV7-2 to TRBJ1-1, with D possibly TRBD1 on 5 matching bases. Trimming removed 5 bases at V and 10 bases at J, with 17 bases between. Looked up from germline, CDR1 is SGHTA and CDR2 is FQGNSA. CDR3 length: 13 residues. The CDR3 bases are TGTGCCAGCAGCCTTCTGTGGGCTCAGGGAGCTTTCTTT. This gives the protein CASSLLWAQGAFF.

The chain employs TRBV19 and TRBJ2-5; TRBD1 aligns across 9 bases. J gave up 5 bases and V 0 bases, and 1 base lay outside the gene matches. This CDR3 region has 14 residues. Germline V gene lookup returns CDR1 LNHDA and CDR2 SQIVND (reference sequence). Written as DNA, the CDR3 is TGTGCCAGTAGTATAGATACAGGGGGCGAGACCCAGTACTTC. Translating gives CASSIDTGGETQYF.

The chain uses TRBV19 and TRBJ2-7; 7 bases agree with TRBD1. J was trimmed by 0 bases and V by 7 bases; bases with no gene match: 6. Germline V gene sequence: CDR1 LNHDA, CDR2 SQIVND (reference sequence). The CDR3 totals 14 residues. CDR3: CASTKDRNSYEQYF. For the CDR3, the DNA is TGTGCCAGTACTAAGGACAGGAACTCCTACGAGCAGTACTTC.

As regards this clone: Other nucleotide sequences in the sample specify the same CDR3. This chain joins TRBV11-2 and TRBJ1-4; D might be TRBD1 (5 bases). The V gene lost 5 bases and the J gene lost 2 bases, with 12 bases spanning the gap. CDR3 length: 15 residues. Germline-derived CDR1 and CDR2 are SGHAT and FQNNGV. Written as DNA, the CDR3 is TGTGCCAGCAGCCTCCGGGGGGTGACTAATGAAAAACTGTTTTTT. Translating it yields CASSLRGVTNEKLFF.

This rearrangement joins TRBV10-3 to TRBJ1-1, with a weak D call TRBD1 (6 bases). The germline gives CDR1 ENHRY, CDR2 SYGVKD. The length of the CDR3 is 13 residues. The V and J ends lost 5 bases and 4 bases respectively, with 11 bases between them. CDR3 DNA sequence: TGTGCCATCAGTACACAGGGAAGCACTGAAGCTTTCTTT. Protein sequence: CAISTQGSTEAFF.